Given below is one T cell receptor (beta chain) in context. This sample was taken from a study of T cell responses to AZD1222 COVID-19 vaccine. The junction had 2 bases not matched to a gene; V was cut back by 2 bases and J by 1 base. The CDR3 sequence is 16 residues long. CDR1 KGHSH and CDR2 LQKENI come from the germline V gene. Sequenced by immunoSEQ multiplex PCR; TCRdb stores in-frame clones only, minus some. The sample has 110,000 to 150,000 clones, approximately 93% seen once. The rearrangement joins TRBV18 to TRBJ2-2; 9 bases agree with TRBD2. The specimen comprised peripheral blood, sampled after recovery from COVID-19. This receptor was identified in an adult who had recovered from COVID-19. CDR3 loop: CASSPVTSGNTGELFF. CDR3 DNA sequence: TGTGCCAGCTCACCAGTGACTAGCGGGAACACCGGGGAGCTGTTTTTT.